Here is one T cell receptor (beta chain) with its context. Its antigen is undetermined. Alongside a J-beta primer mix, a sample-barcoded 5' primer served in a second PCR lasting about 7 to 12 cycles. From the 5' RACE reads, TCRdb called clonotypes with MiXCR, one entry per CDR3 protein. The sample has hundreds of thousands of distinct CDR3 sequences; 55% to 75% are singletons. Per sample, extraction of total RNA gave at least 5.5 micrograms in every case. This sample is part of a study of blood T cells in healthy people across ages. Study-wide points: It was not known whether donors were CMV positive (a possible confounder of expanded clonotype changes). Diversity was estimated from one million T cells, and these estimates were considered underestimates. It was the long-lived donors that had more naive CD4+ cells and higher diversity than aged donors.

This TCR came from a young man in good health. The source material was blood.

Here the CDR3 DNA reads TGCGCCAGCAGGTTACTAGCGGGGGCCTCCACAGATACGCAGTATTTT. Translating gives CASRLLAGASTDTQYF. The rearrangement links TRBV4-1 to TRBJ2-3; 11 positions agree with TRBD2. V gave up 6 bases and J gave up 2 bases; unmatched junction bases: 7. CDR3 length: 16 amino acids. Germline CDR1 and CDR2: MGHRA and YSYEKL.